These T cell receptor beta chains were read from a single sample in a study of T-cell memory formation after mild COVID-19. TCRdb independently ran MiXCR on the 5' RACE reads; one entry per CDR3 protein. The table includes roughly 280,000 distinct CDR3 sequences, 15% to 20% detected once. The sequencing sample was made of PBMCs or a T cell subset sorted from them (not recorded which). Receptor source: a young man who had mild COVID-19 (a few samples of this study predate the infection). Cell type and time point are not known. CDR3s include the opening cysteine and the closing phenylalanine or tryptophan. D genes are given only for firm matches. Size values are once, few and many counts, or a class for expanded clones, and some rows have none.

v_call	clone_size	d_call	j_call	cdr3_nt	cdr3_aa
TRBV6-5	.	.	TRBJ1-1	TGTGCCAGCAGCAATGGGGGGACGGTGCGTGGTGAAGCTTTCTTT	CASSNGGTVRGEAFF
TRBV2	.	TRBD1	TRBJ1-1	TGTGCCAGCAGTGAATGGGGACAGGGGGCCGAAGCTTTCTTT	CASSEWGQGAEAFF
TRBV4-1	many	.	TRBJ2-1	TGCGCCAGCAGCCAATCAGGCCTTCCTGAGCAGTTCTTC	CASSQSGLPEQFF
TRBV10-2	few	.	TRBJ1-5	TGCGCCAGCAGTGAGGGGGGGCTCAATCAGCCCCAGCATTTT	CASSEGGLNQPQHF
TRBV5-1	.	TRBD1	TRBJ2-2	TGCGCCAGCAGCCCGACAGGGTATGTCGCCGGGGAGCTGTTTTTT	CASSPTGYVAGELFF
TRBV9	few	TRBD2	TRBJ2-1	TGTGCCAGCAGCGTAGGAGCGGGGGCCTACAATGAGCAGTTCTTC	CASSVGAGAYNEQFF
TRBV7-2	few	TRBD1	TRBJ1-5	TGTGCCAGCAGTCAACAGGGGGGTAGCAATCAGCCCCAGCATTTT	CASSQQGGSNQPQHF
TRBV28	few	TRBD2	TRBJ2-5	TGTGCCAGCAGTTCTCGGTCTAGCGGGCTAGAGACCCAGTACTTC	CASSSRSSGLETQYF
TRBV30	.	.	TRBJ1-1	TGTGCCTGGAGTCCGAACCTCTTGCATGAAGCTTTCTTT	CAWSPNLLHEAFF
TRBV4-3	.	TRBD1	TRBJ1-4	TGCGCCAGCAGCCGCCGGACAGGGTCCGCAACTAATGAAAAACTGTTTTTT	CASSRRTGSATNEKLFF
TRBV19	.	.	TRBJ1-5	TGTGCCAGTAGTATCGCAGGGGCGCAGCATTTT	CASSIAGAQHF
TRBV27	many	.	TRBJ2-2	TGTGCCAGCAGTACCAATGGGCCGAACACCGGGGAGCTGTTTTTT	CASSTNGPNTGELFF
TRBV20-1	few	TRBD1	TRBJ2-7	TGCAGTGCTACTTGGGACAGGGGAGCCTCCGAGCAGTACTTC	CSATWDRGASEQYF
TRBV4-3	.	.	TRBJ1-1	TGCGCCAGCAGCCAAGAGGCAGGGGTTAACACTGAAGCTTTCTTT	CASSQEAGVNTEAFF
TRBV2	few	.	TRBJ1-5	TGTGCCAGCAGTGAAGCGCTGGGGAATCAGCCCCAGCATTTT	CASSEALGNQPQHF
TRBV20-1	.	TRBD1	TRBJ1-2	TGCAGTGCTATGGGGACAGCAGCTTACTATGGCTACACCTTC	CSAMGTAAYYGYTF
TRBV20-1	.	TRBD1	TRBJ1-6	TGCAGTGCTAGGACAGGGGGCGAAAATAATTCACCCCTCCACTTT	CSARTGGENNSPLHF
TRBV7-6	many	.	TRBJ1-1	TGTGCCAGTAGCGTGGGAACAGGGATCACTGAAGCTTTCTTT	CASSVGTGITEAFF
TRBV5-1	.	.	TRBJ1-5	TGCGCCAGCAGCTTGGTTCCGACGGGCAATCAGCCCCAGCATTTT	CASSLVPTGNQPQHF
TRBV29-1	.	TRBD2	TRBJ2-5	TGCAGCGTTGAGCTAGCGGGGCTCCAAGAGACCCAGTACTTC	CSVELAGLQETQYF
TRBV4-3	.	.	TRBJ1-4	TGCGCCAGCAGCCAGCCACCATCAGGGGCTACTAATGAAAAACTGTTTTTT	CASSQPPSGATNEKLFF
TRBV3-1	.	.	TRBJ1-1	TGTGCCAGCAGCCAAAGTTCGGGACATTGGGCTTTCTTT	CASSQSSGHWAFF
TRBV4-3	.	.	TRBJ2-1	TGCGCCAGCAGCCAAGACGGGTGGCGCGAGCAGTTCTTC	CASSQDGWREQFF
TRBV7-9	few	TRBD1	TRBJ2-1	TGTGCCAGCTGGGGGCCCGGGACAGGGAGTGGTAGTGAGCAGTTCTTC	CASWGPGTGSGSEQFF
TRBV6-5	few	.	TRBJ1-2	TGTGCCAGCAGTCACCTCTCGGGACAAAAAGCTCTCTATGGCTACACCTTC	CASSHLSGQKALYGYTF
TRBV12-3/TRBV12-4	few	.	TRBJ1-6	TGTGCCAGCACTCTCGGCGGGACGCTGAATTCACCCCTCCACTTT	CASTLGGTLNSPLHF
TRBV4-2	.	.	TRBJ1-1	TGTGCCAGCAGCCAAGATGATAGGAACAGGGCGTTTGGTAACACTGAAGCTTTCTTT	CASSQDDRNRAFGNTEAFF
TRBV20-1	many	.	TRBJ1-5	TGCAGTGCTAGTTATGGACGTGGGGGCAATCAGCCCCAGCATTTT	CSASYGRGGNQPQHF
TRBV9	few	TRBD2	TRBJ2-1	TGTGCCAGCAGCGTAGTTGGCGGGGGGAACAATGAGCAGTTCTTC	CASSVVGGGNNEQFF
TRBV27	.	.	TRBJ1-5	TGTGCCAGCAGTTGGCAGGGGCCAAATCAGCCCCAGCATTTT	CASSWQGPNQPQHF
TRBV7-6	.	.	TRBJ2-5	TGTGCCAGCAGCCCCCCTGATGAGTACCAAGAGACCCAGTACTTC	CASSPPDEYQETQYF
TRBV18	.	.	TRBJ2-3	TGTGCCAGCTCAATTCTACAGGGACCAGATACGCAGTATTTT	CASSILQGPDTQYF
TRBV27	.	.	TRBJ1-5	TGTGCCAGCAGTTGGGGGTTGAAACAGCCCCAGCATTTT	CASSWGLKQPQHF
TRBV5-6	few	TRBD1	TRBJ2-2	TGTGCCAGCAGCCTGACAGGGGGAGGCCCGAACACCGGGGAGCTGTTTTTT	CASSLTGGGPNTGELFF
TRBV7-9	.	.	TRBJ1-4	TGTGCCAGCAGTGCAGTGTTCGCAGATGAAAAACTGTTTTTT	CASSAVFADEKLFF
TRBV12-3/TRBV12-4	once	.	TRBJ1-2	TGTGCCAGCACCTTGGGGCCTTTGCTGGCTGGCTACACCTTC	CASTLGPLLAGYTF
TRBV3-1	few	.	TRBJ1-6	TGTGCCAGCAGCCCCGGTAATAGGGGCACAGTAAATTCACCCCTCCACTTT	CASSPGNRGTVNSPLHF
TRBV11-2	few	.	TRBJ2-1	TGTGCCAGCAGGCTTAGCAGTGATGAGCAGTTCTTC	CASRLSSDEQFF
TRBV9	.	TRBD1	TRBJ2-7	TGTGCCAGCAGCGTAGGGCAGGGGGCCTCCTACGAGCAGTACTTC	CASSVGQGASYEQYF
TRBV12-3/TRBV12-4	few	TRBD2	TRBJ2-3	TGTGCCAGCAAACCATTCGGGACTAACACCCGGTATTTT	CASKPFGTNTRYF
TRBV27	few	.	TRBJ1-2	TGTGCCAGCAGTTCCGGGGTACATGGCTACACCTTC	CASSSGVHGYTF
TRBV3-1	many	.	TRBJ2-3	TGTGCCAGCAGCCAAGAGTCGGCTAGCACAGATACGCAGTATTTT	CASSQESASTDTQYF